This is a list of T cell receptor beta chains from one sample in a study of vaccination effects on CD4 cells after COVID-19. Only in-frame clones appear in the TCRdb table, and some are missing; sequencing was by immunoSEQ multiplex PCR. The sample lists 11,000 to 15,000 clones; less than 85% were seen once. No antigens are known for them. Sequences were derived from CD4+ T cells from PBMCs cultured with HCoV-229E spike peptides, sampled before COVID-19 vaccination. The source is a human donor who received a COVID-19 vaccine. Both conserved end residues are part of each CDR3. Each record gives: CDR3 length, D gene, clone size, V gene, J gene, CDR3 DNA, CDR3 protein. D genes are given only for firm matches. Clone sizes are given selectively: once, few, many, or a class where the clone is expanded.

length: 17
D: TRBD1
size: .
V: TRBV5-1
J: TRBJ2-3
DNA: TGCGCCAGCAGCCCACAGCTGATGACAGGGGGAACAGATACGCAGTATTTT
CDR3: CASSPQLMTGGTDTQYF

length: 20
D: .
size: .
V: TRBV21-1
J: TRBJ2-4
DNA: TGTGCCAGCACCCCCCCTCACGGGACTAGCGGTGTTCTAGCCAAAAACATTCAGTACTTC
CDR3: CASTPPHGTSGVLAKNIQYF

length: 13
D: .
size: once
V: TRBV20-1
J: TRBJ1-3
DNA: TGCAGTGCTAGTAGCACCTCTGGAAACACCATATATTTT
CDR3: CSASSTSGNTIYF

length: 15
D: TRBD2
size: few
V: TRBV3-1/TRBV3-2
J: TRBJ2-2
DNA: TGTGCCAGCAGCCTATCTAGCGGGAAGACCGGGGAGCTGTTTTTT
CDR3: CASSLSSGKTGELFF

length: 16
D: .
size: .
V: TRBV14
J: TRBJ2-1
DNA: TGTGCCAGCAGCCCATGGGGGACGGCGACCGTCAATGAGCAGTTCTTC
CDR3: CASSPWGTATVNEQFF

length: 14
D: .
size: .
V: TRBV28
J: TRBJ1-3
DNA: TGTGCCAGCAGCCCTTCCGGCAAGGCGGACACCATATATTTT
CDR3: CASSPSGKADTIYF

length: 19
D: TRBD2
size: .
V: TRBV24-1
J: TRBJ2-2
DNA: TGTGCCACCAGTGACCTCGGGACTAGCGGGAGGGCAAACACCGGGGAGCTGTTTTTT
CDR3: CATSDLGTSGRANTGELFF

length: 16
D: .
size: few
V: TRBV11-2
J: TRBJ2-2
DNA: TGTGCCAGCAGCTTGGGGGCCACCACCCTCACCGGGGAGCTGTTTTTT
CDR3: CASSLGATTLTGELFF

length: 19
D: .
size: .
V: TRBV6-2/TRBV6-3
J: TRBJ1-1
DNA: TGTGCCAGCAGTTACGGGGCCTCACGACAGACACCGATGAACACTGAAGCTTTCTTT
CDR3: CASSYGASRQTPMNTEAFF

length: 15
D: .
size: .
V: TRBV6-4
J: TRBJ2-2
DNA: TGTGCCAGCAGTCCGGGACACACGAACACCGGGGAGCTGTTTTTT
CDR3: CASSPGHTNTGELFF

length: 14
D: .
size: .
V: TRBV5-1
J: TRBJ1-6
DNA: TGCGCCAGCAGCTTGGGGTCCAGAGATTCACCCCTCCACTTT
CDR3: CASSLGSRDSPLHF

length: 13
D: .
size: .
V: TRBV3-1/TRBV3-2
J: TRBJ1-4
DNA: TGTGCCAGCAGCCAACGATCTATTGAAAAACTGTTTTTT
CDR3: CASSQRSIEKLFF

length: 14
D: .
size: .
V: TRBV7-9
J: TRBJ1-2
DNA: TGTGCCAGCAGCTCAGACCCCCGGAGGTGGGGCTACACCTTC
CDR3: CASSSDPRRWGYTF

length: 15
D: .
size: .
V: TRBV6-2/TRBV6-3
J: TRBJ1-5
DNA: TGTGCCAGCAGTTACCTGGGGAAGGGTGTTCAGCCCCAGCATTTT
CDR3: CASSYLGKGVQPQHF

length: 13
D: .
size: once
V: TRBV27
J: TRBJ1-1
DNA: TGTGCCAGCAGTTCTCGGGGGAGCACTGAAGCTTTCTTT
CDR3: CASSSRGSTEAFF

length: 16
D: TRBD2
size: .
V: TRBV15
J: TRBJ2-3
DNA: TGTGCCACCAGCAGAGATAATACGGGGGGGTCAGATACGCAGTATTTT
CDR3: CATSRDNTGGSDTQYF

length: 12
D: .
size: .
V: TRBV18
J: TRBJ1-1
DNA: TGTGCCAGCTCTCGCCCCCAGGGGGAAGCTTTCTTT
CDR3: CASSRPQGEAFF

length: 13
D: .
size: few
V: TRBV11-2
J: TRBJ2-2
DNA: TGTGCCAGCAGCCGGAGGGACACCGGGGAGCTGTTTTTT
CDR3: CASSRRDTGELFF

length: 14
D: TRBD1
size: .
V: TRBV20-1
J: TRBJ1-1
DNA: TGCAGTGCTAGTGGTTCGACAGGGGGCATTGAAGCTTTCTTT
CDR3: CSASGSTGGIEAFF

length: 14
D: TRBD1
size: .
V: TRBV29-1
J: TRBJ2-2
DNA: TGCAGCGTTGACGCCGGGACAGGGCCGTGGGAGCTGTTTTTT
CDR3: CSVDAGTGPWELFF

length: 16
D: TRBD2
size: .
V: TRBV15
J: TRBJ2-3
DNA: TGTGCCACCAGCTTAGACACCGGGACTAGACCAGATACGCAGTATTTT
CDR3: CATSLDTGTRPDTQYF

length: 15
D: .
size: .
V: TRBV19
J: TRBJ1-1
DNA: TGTGCCAGTAGTCCTAGGACTTTAGGGAACACTGAAGCTTTCTTT
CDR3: CASSPRTLGNTEAFF

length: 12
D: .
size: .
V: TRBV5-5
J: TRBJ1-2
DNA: TGTGCCAGCAGCTCTGACGGTTATGGCTACACCTTC
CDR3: CASSSDGYGYTF

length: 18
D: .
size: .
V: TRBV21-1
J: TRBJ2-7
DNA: TGTGCCAGCAGCAATCCTCCGACCGGGACAGGGTCCTCCTACGAGCAGTACTTC
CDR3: CASSNPPTGTGSSYEQYF

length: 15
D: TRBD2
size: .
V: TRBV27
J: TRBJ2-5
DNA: TGTGCCAGCAGTGATGGGCGGGGGGAATCAGAGACCCAGTACTTC
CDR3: CASSDGRGESETQYF

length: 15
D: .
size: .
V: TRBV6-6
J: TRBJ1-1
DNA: TGTGCCAGCAGTTATTGGACTGGGAGGGGCACTGAAGCTTTCTTT
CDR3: CASSYWTGRGTEAFF

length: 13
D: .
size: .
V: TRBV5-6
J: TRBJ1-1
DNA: TGTGCCAGCAGCTTGGTTTCGCTCACTGAAGCTTTCTTT
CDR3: CASSLVSLTEAFF

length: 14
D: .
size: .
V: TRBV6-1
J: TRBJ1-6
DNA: TGTGCCAGCAGTGACCTAGGGGACAATTCACCCCTCCACTTT
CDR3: CASSDLGDNSPLHF

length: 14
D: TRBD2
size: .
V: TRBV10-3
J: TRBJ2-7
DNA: TGTGCCATCAGTGAGTCGCGGGAGCCGGGAGAGCAGTACTTC
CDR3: CAISESREPGEQYF

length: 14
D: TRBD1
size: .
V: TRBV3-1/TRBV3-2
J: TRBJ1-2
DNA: TGTGCCAGCAGCCCTGGACAGGGATACTATGGCTACACCTTC
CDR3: CASSPGQGYYGYTF

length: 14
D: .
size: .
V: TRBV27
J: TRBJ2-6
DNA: TGTGCCAGCAGCCCCCTCTCTGGGGCCAACGTCCTGACTTTC
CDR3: CASSPLSGANVLTF

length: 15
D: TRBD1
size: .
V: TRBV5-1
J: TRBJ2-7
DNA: TGCGCCAGCAGCTTGTTGGGACAGGGGTCCTACGAGCAGTACTTC
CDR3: CASSLLGQGSYEQYF

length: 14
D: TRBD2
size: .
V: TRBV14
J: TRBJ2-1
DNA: TGTGCCAGCAGCCCCGGGACTAGCGGGAGTGAGCAGTTCTTC
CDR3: CASSPGTSGSEQFF

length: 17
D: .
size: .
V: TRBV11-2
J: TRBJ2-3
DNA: TGTGCCAGCAGCGTACCATCCGGGACTCGGGGTATAGGGACGCAGTATTTT
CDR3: CASSVPSGTRGIGTQYF

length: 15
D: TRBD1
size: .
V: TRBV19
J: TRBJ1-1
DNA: TGTGCCACCGGCCAGGGGGGCTTGGGGAACACTGAAGCTTTCTTT
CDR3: CATGQGGLGNTEAFF

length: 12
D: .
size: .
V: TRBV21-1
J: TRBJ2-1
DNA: TGTGCCAGCAGCAGTGGGACCGCAGGGACGTTCTTC
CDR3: CASSSGTAGTFF

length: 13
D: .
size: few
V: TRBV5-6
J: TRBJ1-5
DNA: TGTGCCAGCAGCTTGGGCCTTCGGCAGCCCCAGCATTTT
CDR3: CASSLGLRQPQHF

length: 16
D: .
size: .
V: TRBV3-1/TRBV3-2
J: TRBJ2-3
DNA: TGTGCCAGCAGCTCCCGGACGAGACAAGTTACAGATACGCAGTATTTT
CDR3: CASSSRTRQVTDTQYF

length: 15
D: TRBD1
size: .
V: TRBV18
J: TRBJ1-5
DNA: TGTGCCAGCTCATCTCAACAGGGGAGCAATCAGCCCCAGCATTTT
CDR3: CASSSQQGSNQPQHF

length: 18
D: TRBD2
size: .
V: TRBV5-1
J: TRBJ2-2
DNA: TGCGCCAGCAGCTCCGGGACTAGCGGGGGTGTGAACACCGGGGAGCTGTTTTTT
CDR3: CASSSGTSGGVNTGELFF

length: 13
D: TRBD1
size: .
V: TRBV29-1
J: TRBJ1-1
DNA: TGCAGCGCCTCGGGACAGCCGAACACTGAAGCTTTCTTT
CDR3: CSASGQPNTEAFF

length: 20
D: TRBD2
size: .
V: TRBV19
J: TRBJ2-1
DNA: TGTGCCAGTAGTATTGGGCGGGGGACTAGCGGGAGGGTCTCCTACAATGAGCAGTTCTTC
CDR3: CASSIGRGTSGRVSYNEQFF

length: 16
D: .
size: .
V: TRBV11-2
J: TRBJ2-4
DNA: TGTGCCAGCAGCCGTACAGGGGGGGTAGCCAAAAACATTCAGTACTTC
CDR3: CASSRTGGVAKNIQYF

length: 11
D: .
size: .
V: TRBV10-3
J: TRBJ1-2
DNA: TGTGCCATCAGAGAAGACTATGGCTACACCTTC
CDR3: CAIREDYGYTF

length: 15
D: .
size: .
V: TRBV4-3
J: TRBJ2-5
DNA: TGCGCCAGCAGCCAAGATTACAGACTTCAAGAGACCCAGTACTTC
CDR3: CASSQDYRLQETQYF

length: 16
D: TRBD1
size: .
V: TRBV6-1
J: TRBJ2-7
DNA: TGTGCCAGCAGTGAATTCGGACAGGGATTTTCCTACGAGCAGTACTTC
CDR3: CASSEFGQGFSYEQYF

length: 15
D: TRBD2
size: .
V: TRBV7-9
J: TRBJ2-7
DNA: TGTGCCAGCAGCTCCTCGGAACTAGCGGCCTACGAGCAGTACTTC
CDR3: CASSSSELAAYEQYF

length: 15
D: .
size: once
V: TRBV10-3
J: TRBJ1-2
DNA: TGTGCCATCAGTGAGTCCCCGGACGGGACTGGGGGCTACACCTTC
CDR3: CAISESPDGTGGYTF

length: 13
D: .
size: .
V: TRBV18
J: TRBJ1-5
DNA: TGTGCCAGCTCACCGGGACACAATCAGCCCCAGCATTTT
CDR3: CASSPGHNQPQHF

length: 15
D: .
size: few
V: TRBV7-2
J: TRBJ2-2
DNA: TGTGCCAGCAGCCTTGGACGAGTTAGGACCGGGGAGCTGTTTTTT
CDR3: CASSLGRVRTGELFF

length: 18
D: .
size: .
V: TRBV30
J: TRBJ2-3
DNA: TGTGCCTGGAGTGTTGGTCGGAGCGGGCTATTGAGCACAGATACGCAGTATTTT
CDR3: CAWSVGRSGLLSTDTQYF

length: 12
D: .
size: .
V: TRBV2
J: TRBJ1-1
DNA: TGTGCCAGCCGTGAGCAGAACACTGAAGCTTTCTTT
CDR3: CASREQNTEAFF

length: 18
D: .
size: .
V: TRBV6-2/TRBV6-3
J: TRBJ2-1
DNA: TGTGCCAGCAGCCCGGGACAGGGCCGGGGGGGCTCCTACAATGAGCAGTTCTTC
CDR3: CASSPGQGRGGSYNEQFF